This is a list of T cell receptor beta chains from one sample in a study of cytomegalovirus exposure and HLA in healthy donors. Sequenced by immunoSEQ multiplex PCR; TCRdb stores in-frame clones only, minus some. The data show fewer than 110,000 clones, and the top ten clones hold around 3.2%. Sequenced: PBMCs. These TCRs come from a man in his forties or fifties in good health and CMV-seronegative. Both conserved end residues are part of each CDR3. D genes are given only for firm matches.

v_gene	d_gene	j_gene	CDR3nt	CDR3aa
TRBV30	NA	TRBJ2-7	TGTGCCTGGAGTGTACTCACCGAGCAGTACTTC	CAWSVLTEQYF
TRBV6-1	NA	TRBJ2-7	TGTGCCAGCAGTGATGGTAGCGCCGGCTCCTACGAGCAGTACTTC	CASSDGSAGSYEQYF
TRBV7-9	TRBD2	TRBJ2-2	TGTGCCAGCAGCCCGGCTACTAGCGGGGGGATCACAACCGGGGAGCTGTTTTTT	CASSPATSGGITTGELFF
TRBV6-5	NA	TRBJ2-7	TGTGCCAGCAGTTGGGCAGCGGGTACCTACGAGCAGTACTTC	CASSWAAGTYEQYF
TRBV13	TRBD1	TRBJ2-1	TGTGCCAGCAGCATCAGACAGGGTTACAATGAGCAGTTCTTC	CASSIRQGYNEQFF
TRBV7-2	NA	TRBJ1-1	TGTGCCAGCAGCCGCGACATGTCGAACACTGAAGCTTTCTTT	CASSRDMSNTEAFF
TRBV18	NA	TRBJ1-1	TGTGCCAGCTCACCCGACGAGGGCACTGAAGCTTTCTTT	CASSPDEGTEAFF
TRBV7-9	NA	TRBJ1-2	TGTGCCAGCAGCCTAGCAGCCGGCGGGGGCCATGGCTACACCTTC	CASSLAAGGGHGYTF
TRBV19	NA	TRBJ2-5	TGTGCCAGTAGTATTCAAAAGGGGTTAGGAGAGACCCAGTACTTC	CASSIQKGLGETQYF
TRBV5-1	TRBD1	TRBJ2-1	TGCGCCAGCAGCTGGGGACAGGGACGGAACAATGAGCAGTTCTTC	CASSWGQGRNNEQFF
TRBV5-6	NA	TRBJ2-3	TGTGCCAGCAGCTTGGGTGAAAAGCGGTTGAGCACAGATACGCAGTATTTT	CASSLGEKRLSTDTQYF
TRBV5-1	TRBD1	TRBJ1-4	TGCGCCAGCAGCTTGGTGGTGACAGGGAAGGGGAATGAAAAACTGTTTTTT	CASSLVVTGKGNEKLFF
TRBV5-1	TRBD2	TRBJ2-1	TGCGCCAGCAGCCCGGGACTAGGGATCTACAATGAGCAGTTCTTC	CASSPGLGIYNEQFF
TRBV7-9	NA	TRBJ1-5	TGTGCCAGCAGCTTAGATACAGGGATGGCCCAGCATTTT	CASSLDTGMAQHF
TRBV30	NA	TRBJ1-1	TGTGCCTGGAGTGTATCCTCCAGGGGAAACACTGAAGCTTTCTTT	CAWSVSSRGNTEAFF
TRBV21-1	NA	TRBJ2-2	TGTGCCAGCAGCAAAGGAGGGCTAGCCGTTTGGAACACCGGGGAGCTGTTTTTT	CASSKGGLAVWNTGELFF
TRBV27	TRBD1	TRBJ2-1	TGTGCCACTCATACCCGACAGGGAATGTTCTTC	CATHTRQGMFF
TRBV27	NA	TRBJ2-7	TGTGCCAGCAGTAAATCTCCGTACGAGCAGTACTTC	CASSKSPYEQYF
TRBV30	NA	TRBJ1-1	TGTGCCTGGAGTGTACATGGGCCCACTGAAGCTTTCTTT	CAWSVHGPTEAFF
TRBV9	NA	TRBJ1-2	TGTGCCAGCAACCTACTAGTGACCGGGCCGAATGTTGGCTACACCTTC	CASNLLVTGPNVGYTF
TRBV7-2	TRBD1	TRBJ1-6	TGTGCCAGCAGCTTTACCGGGACAGCCAATTCACCCCTCCACTTT	CASSFTGTANSPLHF
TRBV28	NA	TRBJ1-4	TGTGCCAGCACCTGGGGCGTTAATGAAAAACTGTTTTTT	CASTWGVNEKLFF
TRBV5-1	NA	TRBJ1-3	TGCGCCAGCAGCTTGGCGGCGGGGAGGGCGTCTGGAAACACCATATATTTT	CASSLAAGRASGNTIYF
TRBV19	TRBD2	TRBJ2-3	TGTGCCAGTAGTATTCGGGAGGCGGGGGGCACAGATACGCAGTATTTT	CASSIREAGGTDTQYF